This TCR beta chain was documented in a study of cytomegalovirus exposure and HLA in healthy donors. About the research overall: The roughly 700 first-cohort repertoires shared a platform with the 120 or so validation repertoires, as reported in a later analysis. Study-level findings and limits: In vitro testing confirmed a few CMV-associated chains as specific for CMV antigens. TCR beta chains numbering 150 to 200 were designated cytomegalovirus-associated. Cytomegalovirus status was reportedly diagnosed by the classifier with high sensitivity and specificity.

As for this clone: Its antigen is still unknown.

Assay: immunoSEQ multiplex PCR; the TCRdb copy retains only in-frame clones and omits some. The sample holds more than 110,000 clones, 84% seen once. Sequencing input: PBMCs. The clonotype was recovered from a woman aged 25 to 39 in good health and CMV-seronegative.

The chain's CDR3 is CASSLGGEGTGAYEQYF. The CDR3 coding sequence is TGTGCCAGCAGCTTAGGGGGGGAGGGGACCGGGGCCTACGAGCAGTACTTC. The rearrangement links TRBV7-8 to TRBJ2-7; TRBD2 aligns across 7 bases. V gave up 1 base and J gave up 2 bases; unmatched junction bases: 11. Germline CDR1 and CDR2: SGHVS and FQNEAQ. The CDR3 is 17 amino acids.